This T cell receptor beta chain was sequenced in a study of T cells in Graves' hyperthyroidism and ophthalmopathy. This clonotype turned up a few times. The TCR beta CDR3 regions underwent amplification using RNA transcripts as the source. The study used the HTBI primer set for a first-round RT-PCR of the TCR CDR3. TCRdb recomputed calls from the multiplex PCR reads with MiXCR, one row per CDR3 protein. This table holds fewer than 450,000 distinct CDR3 sequences, over 12% found once. Germline V CDR1 and CDR2: SGHTS, YDEGEE. The CDR3 loop spans 17 amino acids. V lost 2 bases and J 0 bases, leaving 16 bases between the germline ends.

This clonotype originated in a woman aged 55-70 years with Graves' ophthalmopathy. Material: blood. The chain combines TRBV5-8 with TRBJ2-3, with a weak D call TRBD1 (6 bases). The CDR3 DNA reads as TGTGCCAGCAGCTTAAGGTTAGGGGGAGTAAGCACAGATACGCAGTATTTT. Protein product: CASSLRLGGVSTDTQYF.